This entry describes one TCR beta chain. The antigen is undetermined. This record belongs to a study of blood T cells in healthy people across ages. V lost 1 base, J lost 0 bases, and 9 bases lay in between. The CDR3 has 15 residues. Germline V gene lookup returns CDR1 MGHRA and CDR2 YSYEKL. Sample-barcoded 5' priming and a J-beta primer mix drove a second PCR of about 6 to 12 cycles. TCRdb called the 5' RACE reads again in MiXCR, with one record for every CDR3 protein. The data hold 1.5 million to 2 million distinct CDR3 sequences, with 28% observed a single time. Total RNA extraction produced at least 6 micrograms (per sample) for the study. Study findings and constraints: The study lacked donor CMV status, which possibly confounded expanded clonotype changes. One million T cells yielded diversity estimates that were considered underestimates.

Sequencing was performed on blood. This receptor was obtained from a woman aged 25 to 45 in good health. The chain is built from TRBV4-1 and TRBJ1-1; no reliable D call. The CDR3 loop reads CASSQGATVNTEAFF. In DNA, the CDR3 is TGCGCCAGCAGCCAAGGGGCAACAGTGAACACTGAAGCTTTCTTT.